These 22 T cell receptor beta chains came from one sample sequenced in a study of T cell responses to AZD1222 COVID-19 vaccine. Assay used: immunoSEQ multiplex PCR; TCRdb lists only in-frame clones, some missing. Of 95,000 to 150,000 clones in the sample, approximately 90% are singletons; the top ten hold approximately 7.9%. The source was peripheral blood, collected 28 days after the second AZD1222 dose. These receptors were obtained from an adult who received the AZD1222 COVID-19 vaccine.

The rearrangement links TRBV6-5 to TRBJ2-3, with 8 bases aligning to TRBD1. With 6 bases clipped from V and 5 bases from J, the junction kept 7 bases outside the gene matches. CDR1 is MNHEY, CDR2 SVGAGI, per germline. The CDR3 is 14 amino acids. The CDR3 DNA reads TGTGCCAGCAGGATGACAGGGGCTGGAGATACGCAGTATTTT. It specifies CASRMTGAGDTQYF.

The chain is built from TRBV18 and TRBJ2-5; 11 positions agree with TRBD1. Germline V CDR1 and CDR2: KGHSH, LQKENI. The V and J ends lost 1 base and 6 bases, in that order; junction bases with no gene match: 4. CDR3 length equals 15 residues. The CDR3 DNA sequence: TGTGCCAGCTCACCACGGGGACAGGGGGGGAAGACCCAGTACTTC. Translation: CASSPRGQGGKTQYF.

The J gene is TRBJ2-7, the V gene TRBV3-1 (or the pseudogene TRBV3-2), with D hard to call. Germline V lookup: CDR1 LGHDT, CDR2 YNNKEL (reference sequence). The CDR3 totals 12 residues. Trimming took off 1 base at V and 3 bases at J, with 4 bases between the two ends. CDR3 sequence (DNA): TGTGCCAGCAGCCAAGGGGTCTACGAGCAGTACTTC. Amino acids: CASSQGVYEQYF.

This clone appeared once. The genes are TRBV7-9 and TRBJ2-6, with a weak D call TRBD1 (5 bases). Trimming pared 5 bases from V and 6 bases from J, leaving 8 bases between. The CDR3 loop spans 13 amino acids. Germline values: CDR1 SEHNR, CDR2 FQNEAQ (reference sequence). This chain's CDR3 is CASSLGEANVLTF. The DNA of the CDR3 is TGTGCCAGCAGCCTAGGGGAGGCCAACGTCCTGACTTTC.

As DNA, the CDR3 is TGTGCCAGCAGCTTGTCCCCCCCATACGAGCAGTACTTC. Protein: CASSLSPPYEQYF. The chain uses TRBV5-5 and TRBJ2-7; D gene ambiguous. Germline lookup yields CDR1 SGHKS and CDR2 YYEKEE (reference sequence). The CDR3 spans 13 residues. Trimming pared 1 base from V and 4 bases from J, leaving 9 bases between. Together with reference TRBV5-5 and TRBJ2-7, the CDR3 gives the full variable domain: DAGVTQSPTHLIKTRGQQVTLRCSPISGHKSVSWYQQVLGQGPQFIFQYYEKEERGRGNFPDRFSARQFPNYSSELNVNALLLGDSALYLCASSLSPPYEQYFGPGTRLTVT.

V gene TRBV19 combines with J gene TRBJ2-5; 7 positions agree with TRBD1. The CDR3 totals 15 residues. V shed 6 bases and J 1 base; nucleotides not matched to a gene: 8. Germline lookup yields CDR1 LNHDA and CDR2 SQIVND (reference sequence). Here the CDR3 DNA reads TGTGCCAGTAGGCCCCCGGGACAGCCCCAAGAGACCCAGTACTTC. The encoded protein is CASRPPGQPQETQYF.

The chain uses TRBV7-2 and TRBJ2-5; maybe TRBD1 (5 bases). Per the germline V gene, CDR1 is SGHTA and CDR2 is FQGNSA. The CDR3 has 15 amino acids. The ends were cut back, 4 bases at V and 0 bases at J, with 12 bases in the middle. The CDR3 DNA reads TGTGCCAGCAGCTGGTCAAAGGGGAACCAAGAGACCCAGTACTTC. This codes for CASSWSKGNQETQYF.

V and J are TRBV11-3 and TRBJ2-1; the D gene is possibly TRBD2 (6 bases). This CDR3 has 17 residues. Between the trimmed V and J ends, which lost 1 base and 4 bases, there was a span of 17 bases. Per the germline V gene, CDR1 is SGHNT and CDR2 is YENEEA. Here the CDR3 reads CASSLGGLSASYNEQFF. The CDR3 DNA sequence: TGTGCCAGCAGCTTAGGTGGACTAAGCGCATCTTACAATGAGCAGTTCTTC.

This chain joins TRBV19 and TRBJ1-5, with no clear D. Trimming shortened V by 4 bases and J by 7 bases, and 11 bases separated the two germline ends. There are 13 residues in the CDR3. Germline V gene data show CDR1 as LNHDA and CDR2 as SQIVND (reference sequence). CDR3 residues: CASSRGVGQPQHF. The CDR3 DNA follows: TGTGCCAGTAGTAGAGGCGTGGGGCAGCCCCAGCATTTT.

The CDR3 reads CASSLQATGELFF. As DNA, the CDR3 is TGTGCCAGCAGTTTGCAAGCCACCGGGGAGCTGTTTTTT. The V gene is TRBV12-3 or TRBV12-4, the J gene TRBJ2-2; no clear D gene. The CDR3 is 13 amino acids. V lost 3 bases, J lost 4 bases, and 6 bases lay in between.

This clone has just one count. The chain employs TRBV12-3 or TRBV12-4 and TRBJ1-1; D gene ambiguous. The CDR3 consists of 12 residues. V lost 3 bases to trimming and J lost 5 bases, with 7 bases between them. CDR3 bases: TGTGCCAGCAGTTTCAGTCAGACTGAAGCTTTCTTT. Protein sequence: CASSFSQTEAFF.

In this sample, this clone turned up once. The chain is built from TRBV3-1 (or the pseudogene TRBV3-2) and TRBJ2-6, with D unresolved. The CDR3 is 17 residues long. Trimming took 4 bases from V and 0 from J, leaving 13 bases between them. Germline V gene lookup returns CDR1 LGHDT and CDR2 YNNKEL (reference sequence). CDR3 protein: CASSLFGLFSGANVLTF. CDR3 nucleotides: TGTGCCAGCAGCCTCTTCGGCCTTTTCTCTGGGGCCAACGTCCTGACTTTC.

About this clone itself: Lacking the conserved final phenylalanine or tryptophan, this CDR3 likely reflects a read error. No DNA is shown, since the ends of the CDR3 on it are uncertain; the CDR3 is the one TCRdb lists. The genes are TRBV6-1 and TRBJ1-2; no check of the table's D call, TRBD1, against the DNA was made. The CDR3 is 13 residues long, counting both termini. The V gene's germline CDR1 is MNHNS and CDR2 SASEGT. CDR3 sequence: CASSEILGQGIDI.

V gene TRBV6-5 combines with J gene TRBJ2-5, with D hard to call. The CDR3 runs 14 residues. Germline values: CDR1 MNHEY, CDR2 SVGAGI. The V and J ends lost 6 bases and 0 bases respectively, with 11 bases between them. For the CDR3, the DNA is TGTGCCAGCAGAGATTCGATGTACCAAGAGACCCAGTACTTC. This encodes CASRDSMYQETQYF.

CDR3 nucleotides: TGTGCCAGCAGCCAAGAGGTGGCGACCGGGGAGCTGTTTTTT. Translation gives CASSQEVATGELFF. This chain links TRBV4-2 with TRBJ2-2; D is unresolved. Trimming left V 0 bases short and J 5 bases short, with 7 bases between. Germline loops: CDR1 LGHNA, CDR2 YNFKEQ. The CDR3 covers 14 residues.

V usage is TRBV18 and J usage is TRBJ2-3; no clear D. This CDR3 comprises 13 residues. Trimming took 0 bases from V and 4 from J, leaving 5 bases between them. Germline V lookup: CDR1 KGHSH, CDR2 LQKENI. For the CDR3, the DNA is TGTGCCAGCTCACCACCTACCCCAGATACGCAGTATTTT. It codes for CASSPPTPDTQYF.

The chain has TRBV10-3 and TRBJ1-1, with no clear D. V was shortened by 2 bases and J by 3 bases, with 16 bases between the two germline ends. The CDR3 is made up of 16 amino acids. The germline V gene encodes CDR1 ENHRY and CDR2 SYGVKD. CDR3 region: CAISERVSGLDTEAFF. CDR3 nucleotides: TGTGCCATCAGTGAGCGGGTTTCCGGTTTGGACACTGAAGCTTTCTTT.

The rearrangement links TRBV7-2 to TRBJ1-5; D not certain. CDR3 length equals 15 residues. Germline V lookup: CDR1 SGHTA, CDR2 FQGNSA. Trimming left V 3 bases short and J 0 bases short, with 9 bases between. The CDR3 here is CASSFSGDSNQPQHF. CDR3 coding DNA: TGTGCCAGCAGCTTCTCGGGCGATAGCAATCAGCCCCAGCATTTT.

J is TRBJ1-6 and V is TRBV5-6; unclear D gene. The V end lost 0 bases, the J end lost 6 bases, and 13 bases lay between the germline ends. Germline V lookup: CDR1 SGHDT, CDR2 YYEEEE. This CDR3 is 16 amino acids long. This CDR3 is CASSLGMTSANSPLHF. CDR3 nucleotides: TGTGCCAGCAGCTTGGGAATGACAAGCGCTAATTCACCCCTCCACTTT.

J is TRBJ2-1 and V is TRBV2; 10 bases match TRBD1. Germline CDR1 and CDR2: SNHLY and FYNNEI. Unmatched junction bases numbered 11, after V lost 10 bases and J lost 8 bases. The CDR3 spans 14 residues. This chain's CDR3 is CATSRDRGSHEQFF. CDR3 DNA sequence: TGTGCCACGTCCCGGGACAGGGGTTCCCATGAGCAGTTCTTC.

This clone was seen just once. The chain combines TRBV28 with TRBJ1-6; 11 nucleotides agree with TRBD1. In germline, CDR1 is MDHEN, CDR2 SYDVKM. This CDR3 spans 15 amino acids. Trimming at V came to 4 bases and at J to 14 bases, leaving 10 bases not matched to a gene. The CDR3 here is CASSSGTGGNSALHF. Written as DNA, the CDR3 is TGTGCCAGCAGTTCCGGGACAGGGGGGAATTCGGCCCTCCACTTT.

The chain is built from TRBV19 and TRBJ1-6; tentatively, D is TRBD1 (5 bases). Germline CDR1 and CDR2: LNHDA and SQIVND (reference sequence). There are 12 residues in the CDR3. The V end lost 8 bases, the J end lost 9 bases, and 11 bases lay between the germline ends. This CDR3 is CASRDGISPLHF. CDR3 coding DNA: TGTGCCAGTCGGGACGGTATTTCACCCCTCCACTTT.